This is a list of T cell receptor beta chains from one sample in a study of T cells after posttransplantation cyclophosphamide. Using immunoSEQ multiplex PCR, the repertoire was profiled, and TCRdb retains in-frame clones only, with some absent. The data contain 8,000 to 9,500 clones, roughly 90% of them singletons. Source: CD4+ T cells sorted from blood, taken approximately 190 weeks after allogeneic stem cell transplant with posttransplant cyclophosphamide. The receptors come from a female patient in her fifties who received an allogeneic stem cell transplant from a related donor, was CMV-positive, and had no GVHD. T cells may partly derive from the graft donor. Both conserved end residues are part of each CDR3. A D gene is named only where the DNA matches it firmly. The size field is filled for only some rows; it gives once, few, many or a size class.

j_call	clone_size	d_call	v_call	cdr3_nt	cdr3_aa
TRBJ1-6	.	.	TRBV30	TGTGCCTGGAAAATAGGACAGAGTAATTCACCCCTCCACTTT	CAWKIGQSNSPLHF
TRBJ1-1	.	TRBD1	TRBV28	TGTGCCAGCAGTTTATCGACAGGGGAAGCTTTCTTT	CASSLSTGEAFF
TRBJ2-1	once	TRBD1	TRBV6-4	TGTGCCAGCACGAGGACAGGGATGTCTGAGCAGTTCTTC	CASTRTGMSEQFF
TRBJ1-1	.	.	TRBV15	TGTGCCACCAGCAGAGATCGGGCTGAAGCTTTCTTT	CATSRDRAEAFF
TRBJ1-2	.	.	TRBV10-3	TGTGCCATCAGTCCGGGGGGGTTATATGGCTACACCTTC	CAISPGGLYGYTF
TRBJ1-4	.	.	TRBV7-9	TGTGCCAGCAGCTCGCTCCTGGGGAGGGAGAATGAAAAACTGTTTTTT	CASSSLLGRENEKLFF
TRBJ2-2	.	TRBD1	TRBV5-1	TGCGCCAGCAGCTTGTTAGAGGGGGCTCCCACCGGGGAGCTGTTTTTT	CASSLLEGAPTGELFF
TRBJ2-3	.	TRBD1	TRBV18	TGTGCCAGCTCACCCCCGGGGACAGGTCCCCTGAGCACAGATACGCAGTATTTT	CASSPPGTGPLSTDTQYF
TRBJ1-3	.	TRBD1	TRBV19	TGTGCCAGTACTAGAACCCGGGACAGTGGGAACACCATATATTTT	CASTRTRDSGNTIYF
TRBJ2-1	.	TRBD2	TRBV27	TGTGCCAGCGCTAGCGGGAGATTAGGTGAGCAGTTCTTC	CASASGRLGEQFF
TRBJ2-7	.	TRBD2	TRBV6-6	TGTGCCAGCAGTTTACTAGCGGGAGGTTACGAGCAGTACTTC	CASSLLAGGYEQYF
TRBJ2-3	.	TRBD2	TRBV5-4	TGTGCCAGCAGCACCGGACTAGCGGGAGGGCAAGATACGCAGTATTTT	CASSTGLAGGQDTQYF
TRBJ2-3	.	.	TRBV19	TGTGCCAGTAGTAGCTGGGTGGGGCAGGGGCGCACAGATACGCAGTATTTT	CASSSWVGQGRTDTQYF
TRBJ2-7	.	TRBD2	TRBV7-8	TGTGCCAGCAGCTTGGCCAGGGAGGGCCGGGAGCAGTACTTC	CASSLAREGREQYF
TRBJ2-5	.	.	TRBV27	TGTGCCAGCAGCGCCATCGGGGGAGAGACCCAGTACTTC	CASSAIGGETQYF
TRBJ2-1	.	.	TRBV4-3	TGCGCCAGCAGCCAAGATAAATCTTGGACTCTGATGTACAATGAGCAGTTCTTC	CASSQDKSWTLMYNEQFF
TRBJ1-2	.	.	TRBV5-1	TGCGCCAGCAGCTTCGGAATGTCAGGTTATGGCTACACCTTC	CASSFGMSGYGYTF
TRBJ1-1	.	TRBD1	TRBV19	TGTGCCAGTAGTACCCAGGACAGGGAAGCTGAAGCTTTCTTT	CASSTQDREAEAFF
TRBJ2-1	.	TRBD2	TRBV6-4	TGTGCCAGCAGTGACGGCCTAGCGGGACTTGATGAGCAGTTCTTC	CASSDGLAGLDEQFF
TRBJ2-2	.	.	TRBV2	TGTGCCAGCAGGAGGGCAGGGGCGAACACCGGGGAGCTGTTTTTT	CASRRAGANTGELFF
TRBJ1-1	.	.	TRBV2	TGTGCCAGCATTCAGGACTCGAACACTGAAGCTTTCTTT	CASIQDSNTEAFF
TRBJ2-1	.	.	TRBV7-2	TGTGCCAGCCGCTCTATGAGACAGGTCAATGAGCAGTTCTTC	CASRSMRQVNEQFF
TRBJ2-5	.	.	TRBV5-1	TGCGCCAGCAGGAGAGCGGAACAAGAGACCCAGTACTTC	CASRRAEQETQYF
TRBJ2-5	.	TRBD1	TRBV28	TGTGCCAGCAGTCCACCGGGACAGGGGCCCTTTGGGGAGACCCAGTACTTC	CASSPPGQGPFGETQYF
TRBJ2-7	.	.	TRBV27	TGTGCCAGCAGTTTATCAGTGGGGAGCTCCTACGAGCAGTACTTC	CASSLSVGSSYEQYF